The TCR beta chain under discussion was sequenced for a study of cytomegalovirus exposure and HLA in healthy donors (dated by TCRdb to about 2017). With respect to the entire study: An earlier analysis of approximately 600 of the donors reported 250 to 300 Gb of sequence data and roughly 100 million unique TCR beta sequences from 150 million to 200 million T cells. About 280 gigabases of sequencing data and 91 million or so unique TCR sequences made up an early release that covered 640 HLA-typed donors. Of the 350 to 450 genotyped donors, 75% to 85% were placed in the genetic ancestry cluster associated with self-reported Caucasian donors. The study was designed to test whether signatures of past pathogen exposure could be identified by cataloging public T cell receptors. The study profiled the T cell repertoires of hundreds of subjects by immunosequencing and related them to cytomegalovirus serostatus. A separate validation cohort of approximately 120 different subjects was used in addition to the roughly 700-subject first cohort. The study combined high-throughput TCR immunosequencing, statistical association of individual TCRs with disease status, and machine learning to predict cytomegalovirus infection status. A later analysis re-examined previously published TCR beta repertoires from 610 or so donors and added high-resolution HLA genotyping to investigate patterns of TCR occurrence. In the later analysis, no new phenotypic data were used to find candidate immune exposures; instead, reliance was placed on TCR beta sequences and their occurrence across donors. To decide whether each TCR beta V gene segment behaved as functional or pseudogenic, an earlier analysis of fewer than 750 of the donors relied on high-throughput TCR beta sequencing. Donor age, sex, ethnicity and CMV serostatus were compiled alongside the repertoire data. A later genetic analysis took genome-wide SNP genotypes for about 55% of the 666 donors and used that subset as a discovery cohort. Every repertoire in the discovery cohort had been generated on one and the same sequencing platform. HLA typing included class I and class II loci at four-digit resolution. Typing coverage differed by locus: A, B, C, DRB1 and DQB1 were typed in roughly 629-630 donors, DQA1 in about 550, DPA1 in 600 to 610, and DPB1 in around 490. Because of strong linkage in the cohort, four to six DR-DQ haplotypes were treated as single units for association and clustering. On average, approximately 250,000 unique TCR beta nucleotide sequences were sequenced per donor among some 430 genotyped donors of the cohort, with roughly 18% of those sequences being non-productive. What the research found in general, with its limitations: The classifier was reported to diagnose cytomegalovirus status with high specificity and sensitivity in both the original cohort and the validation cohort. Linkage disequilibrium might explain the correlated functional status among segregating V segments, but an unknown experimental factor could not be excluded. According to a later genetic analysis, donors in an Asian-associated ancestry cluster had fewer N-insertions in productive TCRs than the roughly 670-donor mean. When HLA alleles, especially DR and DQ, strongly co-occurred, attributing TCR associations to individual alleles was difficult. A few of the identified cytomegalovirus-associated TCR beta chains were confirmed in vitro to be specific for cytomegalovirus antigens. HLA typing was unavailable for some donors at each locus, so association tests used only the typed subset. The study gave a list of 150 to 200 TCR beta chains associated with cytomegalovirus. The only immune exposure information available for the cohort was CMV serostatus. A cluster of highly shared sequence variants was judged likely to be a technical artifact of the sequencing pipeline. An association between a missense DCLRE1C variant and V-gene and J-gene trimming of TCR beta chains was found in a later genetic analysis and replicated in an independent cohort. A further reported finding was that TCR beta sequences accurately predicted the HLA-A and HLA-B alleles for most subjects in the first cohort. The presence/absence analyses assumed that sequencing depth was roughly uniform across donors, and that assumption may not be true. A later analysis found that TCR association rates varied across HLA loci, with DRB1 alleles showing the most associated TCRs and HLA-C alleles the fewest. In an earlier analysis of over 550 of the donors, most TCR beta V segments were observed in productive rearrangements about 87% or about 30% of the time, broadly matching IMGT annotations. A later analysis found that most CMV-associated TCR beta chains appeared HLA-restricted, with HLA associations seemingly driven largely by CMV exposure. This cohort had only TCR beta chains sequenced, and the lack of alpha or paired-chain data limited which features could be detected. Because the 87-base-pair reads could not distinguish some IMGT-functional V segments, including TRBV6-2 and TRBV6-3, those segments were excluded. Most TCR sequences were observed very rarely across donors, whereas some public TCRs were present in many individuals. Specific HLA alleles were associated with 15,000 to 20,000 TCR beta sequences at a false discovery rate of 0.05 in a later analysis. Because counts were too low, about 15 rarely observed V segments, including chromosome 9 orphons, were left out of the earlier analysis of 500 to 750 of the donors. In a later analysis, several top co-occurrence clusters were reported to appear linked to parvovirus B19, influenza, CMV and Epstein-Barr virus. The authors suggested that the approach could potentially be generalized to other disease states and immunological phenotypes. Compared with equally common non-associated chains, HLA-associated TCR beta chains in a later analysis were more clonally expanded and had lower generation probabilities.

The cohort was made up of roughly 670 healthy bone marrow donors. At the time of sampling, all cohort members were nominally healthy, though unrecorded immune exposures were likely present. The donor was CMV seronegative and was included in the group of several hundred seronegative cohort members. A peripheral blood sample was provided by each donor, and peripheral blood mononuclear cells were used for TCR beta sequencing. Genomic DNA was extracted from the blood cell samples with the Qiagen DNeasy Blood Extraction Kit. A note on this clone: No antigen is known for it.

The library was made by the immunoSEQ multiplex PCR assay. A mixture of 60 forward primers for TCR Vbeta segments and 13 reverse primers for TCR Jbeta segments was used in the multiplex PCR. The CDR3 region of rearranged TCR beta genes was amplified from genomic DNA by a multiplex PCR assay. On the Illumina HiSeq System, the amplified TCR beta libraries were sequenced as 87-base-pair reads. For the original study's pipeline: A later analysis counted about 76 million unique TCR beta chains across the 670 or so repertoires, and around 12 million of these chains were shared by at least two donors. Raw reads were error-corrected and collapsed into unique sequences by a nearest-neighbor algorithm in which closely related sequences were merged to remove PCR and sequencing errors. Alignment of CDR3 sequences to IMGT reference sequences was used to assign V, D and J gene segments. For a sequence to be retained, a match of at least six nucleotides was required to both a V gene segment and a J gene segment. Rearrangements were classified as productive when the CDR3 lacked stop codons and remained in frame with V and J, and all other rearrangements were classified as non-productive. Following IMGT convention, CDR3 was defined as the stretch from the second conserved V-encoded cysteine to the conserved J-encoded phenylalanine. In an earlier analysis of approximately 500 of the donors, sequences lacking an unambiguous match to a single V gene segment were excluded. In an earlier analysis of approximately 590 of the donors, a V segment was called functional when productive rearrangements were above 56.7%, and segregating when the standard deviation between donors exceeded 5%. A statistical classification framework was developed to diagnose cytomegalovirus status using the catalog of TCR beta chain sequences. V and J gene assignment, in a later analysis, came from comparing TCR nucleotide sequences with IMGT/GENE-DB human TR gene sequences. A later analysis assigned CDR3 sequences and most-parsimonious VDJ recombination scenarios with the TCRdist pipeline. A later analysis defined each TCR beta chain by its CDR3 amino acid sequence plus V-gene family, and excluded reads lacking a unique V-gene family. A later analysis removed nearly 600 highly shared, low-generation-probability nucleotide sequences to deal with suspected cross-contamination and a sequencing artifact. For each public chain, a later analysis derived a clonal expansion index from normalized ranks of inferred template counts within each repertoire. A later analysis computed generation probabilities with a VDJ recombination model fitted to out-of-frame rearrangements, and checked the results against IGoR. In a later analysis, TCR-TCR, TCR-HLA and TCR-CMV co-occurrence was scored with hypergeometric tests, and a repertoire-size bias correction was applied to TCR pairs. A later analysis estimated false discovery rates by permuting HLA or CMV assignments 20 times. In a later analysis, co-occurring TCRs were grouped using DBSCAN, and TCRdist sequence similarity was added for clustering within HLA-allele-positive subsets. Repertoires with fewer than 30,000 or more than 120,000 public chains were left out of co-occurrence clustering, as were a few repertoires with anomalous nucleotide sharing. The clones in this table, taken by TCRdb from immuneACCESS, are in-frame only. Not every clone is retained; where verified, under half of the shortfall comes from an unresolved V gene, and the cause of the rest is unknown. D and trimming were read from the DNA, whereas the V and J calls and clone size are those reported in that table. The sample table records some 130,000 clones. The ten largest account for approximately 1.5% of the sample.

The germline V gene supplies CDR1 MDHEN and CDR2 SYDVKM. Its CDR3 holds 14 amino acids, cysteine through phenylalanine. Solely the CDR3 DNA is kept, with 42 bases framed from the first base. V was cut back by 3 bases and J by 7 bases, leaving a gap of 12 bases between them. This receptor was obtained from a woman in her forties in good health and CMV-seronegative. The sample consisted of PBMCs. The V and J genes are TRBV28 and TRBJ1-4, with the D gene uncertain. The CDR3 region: CASSFYEGGEKLFF. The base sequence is TGTGCCAGCAGTTTCTATGAGGGAGGTGAAAAACTGTTTTTT.